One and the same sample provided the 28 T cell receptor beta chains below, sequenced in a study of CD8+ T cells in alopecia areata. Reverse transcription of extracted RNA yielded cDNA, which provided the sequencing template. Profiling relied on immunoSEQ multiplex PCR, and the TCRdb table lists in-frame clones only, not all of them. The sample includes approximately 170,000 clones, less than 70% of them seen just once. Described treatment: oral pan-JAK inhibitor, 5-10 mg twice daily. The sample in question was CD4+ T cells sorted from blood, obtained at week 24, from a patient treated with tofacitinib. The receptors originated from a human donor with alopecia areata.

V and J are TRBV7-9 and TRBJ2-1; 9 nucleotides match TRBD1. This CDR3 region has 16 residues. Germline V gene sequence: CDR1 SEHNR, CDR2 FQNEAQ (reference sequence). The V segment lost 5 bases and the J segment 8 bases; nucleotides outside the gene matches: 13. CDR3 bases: TGTGCCAGCAGCGTATTTCCGGGACAGGGTTTTTATGAGCAGTTCTTC. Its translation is CASSVFPGQGFYEQFF.

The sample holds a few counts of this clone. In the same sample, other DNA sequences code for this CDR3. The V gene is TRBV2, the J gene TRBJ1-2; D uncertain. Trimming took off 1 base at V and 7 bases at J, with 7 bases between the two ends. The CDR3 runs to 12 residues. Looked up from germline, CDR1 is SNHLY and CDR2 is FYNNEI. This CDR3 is CASSEGSSGYTF. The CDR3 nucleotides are TGTGCCAGCAGTGAAGGGTCAAGTGGCTACACCTTC. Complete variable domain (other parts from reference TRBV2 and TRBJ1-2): EPEVTQTPSHQVTQMGQEVILRCVPISNHLYFYWYRQILGQKVEFLVSFYNNEISEKSEIFDDQFSVERPDGSNFTLKIRSTKLEDSAMYFCASSEGSSGYTFGSGTRLTVV.

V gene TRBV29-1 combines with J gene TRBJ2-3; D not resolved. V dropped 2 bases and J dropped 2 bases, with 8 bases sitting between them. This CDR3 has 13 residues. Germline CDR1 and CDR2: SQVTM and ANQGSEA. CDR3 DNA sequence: TGCAGCGTTGAATCGTTTTACACAGATACGCAGTATTTT. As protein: CSVESFYTDTQYF.

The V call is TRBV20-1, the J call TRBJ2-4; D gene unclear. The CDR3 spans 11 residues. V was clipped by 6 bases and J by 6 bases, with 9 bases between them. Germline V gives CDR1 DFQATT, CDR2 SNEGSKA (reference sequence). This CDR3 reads CSAPRANIQYF. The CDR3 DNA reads TGCAGTGCCCCTCGTGCAAACATTCAGTACTTC.

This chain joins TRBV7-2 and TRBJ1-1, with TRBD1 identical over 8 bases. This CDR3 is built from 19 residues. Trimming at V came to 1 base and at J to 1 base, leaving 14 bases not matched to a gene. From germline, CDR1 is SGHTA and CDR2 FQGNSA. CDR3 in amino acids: CASSLVRRTGQLPNTEAFF. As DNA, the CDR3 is TGTGCCAGCAGCTTAGTCAGGCGGACAGGGCAGCTACCGAACACTGAAGCTTTCTTT.

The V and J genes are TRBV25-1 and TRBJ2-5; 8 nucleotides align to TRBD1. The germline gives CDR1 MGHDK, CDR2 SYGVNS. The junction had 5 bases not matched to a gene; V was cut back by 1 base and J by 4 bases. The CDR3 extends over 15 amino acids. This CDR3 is CASSESTGGVETQYF. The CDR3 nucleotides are TGTGCCAGCAGTGAATCAACAGGGGGAGTAGAGACCCAGTACTTC.

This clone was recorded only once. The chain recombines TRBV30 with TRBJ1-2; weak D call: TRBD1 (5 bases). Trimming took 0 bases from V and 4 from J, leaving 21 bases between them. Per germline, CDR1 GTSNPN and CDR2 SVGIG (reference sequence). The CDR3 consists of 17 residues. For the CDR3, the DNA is TGTGCCTGGAGTGTACAGGTCTCGTACACCAGATCCTATGGCTACACCTTC. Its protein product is CAWSVQVSYTRSYGYTF.

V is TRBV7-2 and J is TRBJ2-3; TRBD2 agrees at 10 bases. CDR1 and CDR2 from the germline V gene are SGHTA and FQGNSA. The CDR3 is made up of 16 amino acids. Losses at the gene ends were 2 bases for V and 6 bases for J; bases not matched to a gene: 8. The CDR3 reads CASSLQLAGLGDTQYF. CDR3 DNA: TGTGCCAGCAGCTTACAACTAGCGGGATTGGGGGATACGCAGTATTTT.

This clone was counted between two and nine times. In nucleotides, the CDR3 is TGCAGCGTAGCTACTAGGGTCTCCTACGAGCAGTACTTC. Translation gives CSVATRVSYEQYF. The J gene is TRBJ2-7, the V gene TRBV29-1, with D perhaps matching TRBD2 (5 bases). V shed 6 bases and J shed 0 bases, with 12 bases lying between them. The germline gives CDR1 SQVTM, CDR2 ANQGSEA. The CDR3 sequence is 13 residues long.

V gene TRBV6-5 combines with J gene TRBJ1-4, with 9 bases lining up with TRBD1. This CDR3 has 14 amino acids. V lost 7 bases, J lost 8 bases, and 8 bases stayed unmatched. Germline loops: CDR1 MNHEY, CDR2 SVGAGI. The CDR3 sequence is CASTRDREGEKLFF. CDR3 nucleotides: TGTGCCAGCACAAGGGACAGGGAGGGAGAAAAACTGTTTTTT.

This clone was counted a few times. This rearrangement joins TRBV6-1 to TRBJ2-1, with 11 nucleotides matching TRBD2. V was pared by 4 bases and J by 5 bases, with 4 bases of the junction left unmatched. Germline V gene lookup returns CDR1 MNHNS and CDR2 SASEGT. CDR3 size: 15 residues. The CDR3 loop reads CASSVTSGANNEQFF. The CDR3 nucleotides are TGTGCCAGCAGTGTGACTAGCGGGGCCAACAATGAGCAGTTCTTC.

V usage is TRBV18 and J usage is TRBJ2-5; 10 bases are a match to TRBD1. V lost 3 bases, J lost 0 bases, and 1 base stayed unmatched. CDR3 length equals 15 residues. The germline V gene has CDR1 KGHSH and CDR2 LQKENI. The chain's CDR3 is CASSPGTGDQETQYF. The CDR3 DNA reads TGTGCCAGCTCACCCGGGACAGGGGACCAAGAGACCCAGTACTTC.

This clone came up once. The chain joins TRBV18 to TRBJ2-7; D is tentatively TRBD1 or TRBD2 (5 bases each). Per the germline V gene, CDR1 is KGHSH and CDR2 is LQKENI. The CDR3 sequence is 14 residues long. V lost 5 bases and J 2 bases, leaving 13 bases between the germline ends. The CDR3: CASSSRELPYEQYF. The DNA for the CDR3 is TGTGCCAGCTCATCCAGGGAGTTACCCTACGAGCAGTACTTC.

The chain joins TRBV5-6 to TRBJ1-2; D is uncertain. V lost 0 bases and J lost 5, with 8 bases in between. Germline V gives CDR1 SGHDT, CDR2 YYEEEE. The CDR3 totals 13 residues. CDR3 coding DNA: TGTGCCAGCAGCTTGGTGTCCGATTATGGCTACACCTTC. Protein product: CASSLVSDYGYTF. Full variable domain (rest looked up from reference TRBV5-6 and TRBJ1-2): DAGVTQSPTHLIKTRGQQVTLRCSPKSGHDTVSWYQQALGQGPQFIFQYYEEEERQRGNFPDRFSGHQFPNYSSELNVNALLLGDSALYLCASSLVSDYGYTFGSGTRLTVV.

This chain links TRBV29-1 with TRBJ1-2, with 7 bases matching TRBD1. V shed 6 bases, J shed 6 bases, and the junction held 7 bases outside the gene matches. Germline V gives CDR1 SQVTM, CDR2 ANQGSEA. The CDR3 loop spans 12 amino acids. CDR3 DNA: TGCAGCGTCCGACAGGGTACGGATGGCTACACCTTC. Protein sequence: CSVRQGTDGYTF.

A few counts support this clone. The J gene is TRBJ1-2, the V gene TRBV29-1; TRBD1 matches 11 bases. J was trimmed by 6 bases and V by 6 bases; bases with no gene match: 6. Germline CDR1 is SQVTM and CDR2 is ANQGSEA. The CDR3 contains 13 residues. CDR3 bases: TGCAGCGTGGACGTGGACAGGGGGCATGGCTACACCTTC. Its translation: CSVDVDRGHGYTF.

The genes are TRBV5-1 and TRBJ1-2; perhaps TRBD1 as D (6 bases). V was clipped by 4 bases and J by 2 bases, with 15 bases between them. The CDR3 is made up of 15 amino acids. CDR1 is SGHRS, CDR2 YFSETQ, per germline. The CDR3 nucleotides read TGCGCCAGCAGCCCGGGGGTCAGGGGCAACTATGGCTACACCTTC. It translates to CASSPGVRGNYGYTF.

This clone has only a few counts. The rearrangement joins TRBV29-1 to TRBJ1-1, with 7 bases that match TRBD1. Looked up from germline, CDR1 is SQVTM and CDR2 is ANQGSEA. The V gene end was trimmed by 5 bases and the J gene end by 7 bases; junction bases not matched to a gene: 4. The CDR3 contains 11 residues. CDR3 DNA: TGCAGCGTTAAGGGGGCCGGTGAAGCTTTCTTT. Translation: CSVKGAGEAFF.

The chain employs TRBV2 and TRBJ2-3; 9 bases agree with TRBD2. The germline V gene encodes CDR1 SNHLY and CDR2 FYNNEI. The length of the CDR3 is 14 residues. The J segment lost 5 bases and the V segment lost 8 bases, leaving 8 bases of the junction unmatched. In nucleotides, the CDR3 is TGTGCCAGCCGGCCGGGACTAGCATTAGATACGCAGTATTTT. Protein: CASRPGLALDTQYF.

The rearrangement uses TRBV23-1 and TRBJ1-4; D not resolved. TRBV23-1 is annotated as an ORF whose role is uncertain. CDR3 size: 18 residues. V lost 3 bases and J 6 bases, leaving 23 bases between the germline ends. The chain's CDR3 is CASSHLFWLLQLDEKLFF. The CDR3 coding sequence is TGCGCCAGCAGTCATCTGTTCTGGCTTCTCCAACTTGATGAAAAACTGTTTTTT.

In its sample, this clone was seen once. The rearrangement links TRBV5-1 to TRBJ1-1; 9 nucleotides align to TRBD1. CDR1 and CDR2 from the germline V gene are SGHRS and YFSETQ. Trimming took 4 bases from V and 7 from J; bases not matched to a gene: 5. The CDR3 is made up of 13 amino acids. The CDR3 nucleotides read TGCGCCAGCAGCGTGGGACAGGGCCTTGAAGCTTTCTTT. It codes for CASSVGQGLEAFF.

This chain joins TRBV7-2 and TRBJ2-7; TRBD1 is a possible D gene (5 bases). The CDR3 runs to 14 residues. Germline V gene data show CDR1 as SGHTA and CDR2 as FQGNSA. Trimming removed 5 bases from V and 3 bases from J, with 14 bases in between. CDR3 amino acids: CASSRQFQSYEQYF. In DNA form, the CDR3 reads TGTGCCAGCAGCCGACAGTTCCAGAGCTACGAGCAGTACTTC.

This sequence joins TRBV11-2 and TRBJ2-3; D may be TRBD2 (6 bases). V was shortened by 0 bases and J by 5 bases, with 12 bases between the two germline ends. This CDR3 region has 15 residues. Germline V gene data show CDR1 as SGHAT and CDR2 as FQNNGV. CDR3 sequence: CASSLDWSREDTQYF. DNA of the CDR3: TGTGCCAGCAGCTTAGATTGGTCGCGGGAAGATACGCAGTATTTT.

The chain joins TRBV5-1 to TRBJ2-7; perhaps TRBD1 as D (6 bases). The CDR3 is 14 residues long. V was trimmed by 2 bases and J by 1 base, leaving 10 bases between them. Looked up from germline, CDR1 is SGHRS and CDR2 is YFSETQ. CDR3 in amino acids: CASSFTGQSYEQYF. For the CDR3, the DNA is TGCGCCAGCAGCTTTACTGGACAGTCCTACGAGCAGTACTTC.

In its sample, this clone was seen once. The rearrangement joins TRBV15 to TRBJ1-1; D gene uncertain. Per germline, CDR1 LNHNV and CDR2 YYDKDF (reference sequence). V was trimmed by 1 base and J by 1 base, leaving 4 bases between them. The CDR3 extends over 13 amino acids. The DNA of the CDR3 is TGTGCCACCAGCAGAGTGGCGAACACTGAAGCTTTCTTT. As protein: CATSRVANTEAFF.

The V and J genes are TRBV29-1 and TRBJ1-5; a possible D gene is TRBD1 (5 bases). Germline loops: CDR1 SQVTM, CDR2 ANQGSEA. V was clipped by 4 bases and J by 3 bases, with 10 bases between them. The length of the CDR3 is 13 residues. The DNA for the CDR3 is TGCAGCGTTGGGGGGGTGAACAATCAGCCCCAGCATTTT. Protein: CSVGGVNNQPQHF.

The CDR3: CAWSVRRSADGYTF. In nucleotides, the CDR3 is TGTGCCTGGAGTGTGAGGAGGAGCGCCGATGGCTACACCTTC. V gene TRBV30 combines with J gene TRBJ1-2; D not resolved. CDR3 size: 14 residues. Germline V gives CDR1 GTSNPN, CDR2 SVGIG (reference sequence). Trimming removed 0 bases from V and 6 bases from J, with 14 bases in between.

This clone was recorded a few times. CDR3 sequence reads: CAWKMNTEAFF. CDR3 in DNA: TGTGCCTGGAAGATGAACACTGAAGCTTTCTTT. The chain uses TRBV30 and TRBJ1-1; D unresolved. Between the trimmed V and J ends, which lost 4 bases and 0 bases, there was a span of 3 bases. Per the germline V gene, CDR1 is GTSNPN and CDR2 is SVGIG (reference sequence). The CDR3 length is 11 residues. Complete variable domain (other parts from reference TRBV30 and TRBJ1-1): SQTIHQWPATLVQPVGSPLSLECTVEGTSNPNLYWYRQAAGRGLQLLFYSVGIGQISSEVPQNLSASRPQDRQFILSSKKLLLSDSGFYLCAWKMNTEAFFGQGTRLTVV.